In its sample, the clone carrying this T cell receptor beta chain was seen many times. What it binds is unknown. Assay: immunoSEQ multiplex PCR; the TCRdb copy retains only in-frame clones and omits some. Seen here are 600,000 to 750,000 clones, less than 80% observed once, and the top ten hold under 2%. Germline CDR1 is MNHNS and CDR2 is SASEGT. The V end was cut by 4 bases, the J end by 5 bases, with 11 bases between. This CDR3 region has 14 residues. The entry originates in a study of shared clonotypes between healthy human individuals. Findings and limits, study-wide: In the sorted subsets, rarefaction showed sequencing was incomplete despite large depth.

The sequenced material came from memory CD4+ T cells sorted from blood. The sample's subset: CD45RA-negative fraction. The clonotype was recovered from a woman between 25 and 40 years old in good health. The V and J genes are TRBV6-1 and TRBJ2-2, with D possibly matching TRBD2 (6 bases). The CDR3 coding sequence is TGTGCCAGCAGTGGACTAGGGTTAACCGGGGAGCTGTTTTTT. It translates to CASSGLGLTGELFF.